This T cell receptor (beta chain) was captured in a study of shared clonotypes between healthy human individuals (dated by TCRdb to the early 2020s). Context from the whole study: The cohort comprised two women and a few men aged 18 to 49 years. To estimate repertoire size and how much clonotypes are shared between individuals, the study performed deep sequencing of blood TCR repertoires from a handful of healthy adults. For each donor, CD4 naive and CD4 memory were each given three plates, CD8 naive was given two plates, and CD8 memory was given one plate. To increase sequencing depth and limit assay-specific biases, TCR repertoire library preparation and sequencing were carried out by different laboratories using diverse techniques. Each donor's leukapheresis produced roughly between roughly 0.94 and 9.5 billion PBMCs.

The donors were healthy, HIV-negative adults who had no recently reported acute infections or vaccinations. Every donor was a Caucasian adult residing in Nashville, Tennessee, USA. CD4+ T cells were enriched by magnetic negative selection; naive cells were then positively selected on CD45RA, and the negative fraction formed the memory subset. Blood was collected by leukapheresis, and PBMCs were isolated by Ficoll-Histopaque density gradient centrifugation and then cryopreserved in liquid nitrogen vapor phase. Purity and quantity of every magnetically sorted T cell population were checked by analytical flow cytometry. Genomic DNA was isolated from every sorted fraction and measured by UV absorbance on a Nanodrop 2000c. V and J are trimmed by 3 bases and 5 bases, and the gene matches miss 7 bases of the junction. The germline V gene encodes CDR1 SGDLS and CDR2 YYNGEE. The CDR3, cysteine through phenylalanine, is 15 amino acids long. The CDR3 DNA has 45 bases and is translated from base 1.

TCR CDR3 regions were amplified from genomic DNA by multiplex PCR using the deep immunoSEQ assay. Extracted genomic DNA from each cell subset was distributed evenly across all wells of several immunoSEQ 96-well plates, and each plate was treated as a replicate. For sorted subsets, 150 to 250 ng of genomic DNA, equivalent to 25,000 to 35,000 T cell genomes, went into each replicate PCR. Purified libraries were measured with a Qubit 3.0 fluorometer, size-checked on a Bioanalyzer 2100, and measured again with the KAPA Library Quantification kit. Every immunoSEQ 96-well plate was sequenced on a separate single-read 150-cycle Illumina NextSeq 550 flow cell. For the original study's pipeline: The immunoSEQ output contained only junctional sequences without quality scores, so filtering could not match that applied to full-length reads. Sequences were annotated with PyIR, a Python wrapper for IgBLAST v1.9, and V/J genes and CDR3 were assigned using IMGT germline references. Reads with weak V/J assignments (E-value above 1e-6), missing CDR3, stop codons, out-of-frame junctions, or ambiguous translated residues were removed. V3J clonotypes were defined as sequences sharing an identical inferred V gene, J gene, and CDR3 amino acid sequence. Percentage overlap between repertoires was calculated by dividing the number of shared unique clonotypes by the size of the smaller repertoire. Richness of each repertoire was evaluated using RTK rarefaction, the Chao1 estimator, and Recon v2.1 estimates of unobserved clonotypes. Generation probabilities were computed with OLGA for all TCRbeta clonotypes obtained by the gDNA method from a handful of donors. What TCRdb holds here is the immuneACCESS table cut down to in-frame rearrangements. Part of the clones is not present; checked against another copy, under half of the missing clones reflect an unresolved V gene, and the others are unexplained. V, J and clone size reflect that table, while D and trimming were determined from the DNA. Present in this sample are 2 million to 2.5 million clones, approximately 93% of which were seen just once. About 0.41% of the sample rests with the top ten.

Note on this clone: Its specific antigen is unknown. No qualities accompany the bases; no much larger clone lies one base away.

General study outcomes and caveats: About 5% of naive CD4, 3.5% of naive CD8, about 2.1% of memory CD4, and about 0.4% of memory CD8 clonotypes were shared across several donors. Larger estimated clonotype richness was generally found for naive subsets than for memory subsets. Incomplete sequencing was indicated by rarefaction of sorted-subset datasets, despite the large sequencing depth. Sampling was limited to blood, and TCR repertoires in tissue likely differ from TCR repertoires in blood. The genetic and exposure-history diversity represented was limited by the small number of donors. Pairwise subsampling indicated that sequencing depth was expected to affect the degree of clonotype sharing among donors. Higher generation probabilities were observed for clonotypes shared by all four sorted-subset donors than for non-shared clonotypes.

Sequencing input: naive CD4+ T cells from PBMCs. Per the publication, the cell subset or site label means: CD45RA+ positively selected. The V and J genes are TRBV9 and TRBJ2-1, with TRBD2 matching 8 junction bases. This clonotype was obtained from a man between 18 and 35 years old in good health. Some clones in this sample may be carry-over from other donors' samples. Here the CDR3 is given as CASSGQREPDNEQFF. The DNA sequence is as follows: TGTGCCAGCAGCGGTCAGCGGGAGCCGGACAATGAGCAGTTCTTC.